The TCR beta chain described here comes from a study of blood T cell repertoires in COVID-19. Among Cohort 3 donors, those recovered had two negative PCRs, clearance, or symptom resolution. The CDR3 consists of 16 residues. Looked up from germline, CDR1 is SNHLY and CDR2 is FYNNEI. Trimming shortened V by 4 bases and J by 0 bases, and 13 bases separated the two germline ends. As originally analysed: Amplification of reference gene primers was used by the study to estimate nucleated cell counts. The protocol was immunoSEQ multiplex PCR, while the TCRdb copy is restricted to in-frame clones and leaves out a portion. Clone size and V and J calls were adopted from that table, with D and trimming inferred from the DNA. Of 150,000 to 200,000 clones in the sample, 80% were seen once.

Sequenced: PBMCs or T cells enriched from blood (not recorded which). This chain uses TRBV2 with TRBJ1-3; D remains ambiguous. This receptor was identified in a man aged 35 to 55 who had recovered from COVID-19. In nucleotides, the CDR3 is TGTGCCAGCAGTGTGGGAGCGGCAGCCTCTGGAAACACCATATATTTT. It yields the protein CASSVGAAASGNTIYF. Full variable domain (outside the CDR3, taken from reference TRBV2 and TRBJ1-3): EPEVTQTPSHQVTQMGQEVILRCVPISNHLYFYWYRQILGQKVEFLVSFYNNEISEKSEIFDDQFSVERPDGSNFTLKIRSTKLEDSAMYFCASSVGAAASGNTIYFGEGSWLTVV.